This T cell receptor beta chain originates from a study of OX40 agonist ivuxolimab in advanced cancers. On the study more broadly: Aged roughly 20 to 85 with a mean of approximately 57 years, they were 82.7% male.

TCRdb keeps only in-frame clones here, not all; method: immunoSEQ multiplex PCR. This sample has 74,000 or so clones, with approximately 81% found just once. Germline V CDR1 and CDR2: MDHEN, SYDVKM. The CDR3 contains 16 residues. Trimming pared 7 bases from V and 5 bases from J, leaving 21 bases between. The chain couples TRBV28 to TRBJ1-5; D might be TRBD1 (5 bases). The source of this sequence is an adult with an advanced solid tumor such as melanoma, head and neck, liver or kidney cancer. This sample comprised CD4+ or CD8+ T cells sorted from blood, obtained in a trial of the OX40 agonist ivuxolimab. CDR3 sequence: CASTIAPPGKDQPQHF. DNA of the CDR3: TGTGCCAGCACCATCGCCCCTCCAGGGAAAGATCAGCCCCAGCATTTT.